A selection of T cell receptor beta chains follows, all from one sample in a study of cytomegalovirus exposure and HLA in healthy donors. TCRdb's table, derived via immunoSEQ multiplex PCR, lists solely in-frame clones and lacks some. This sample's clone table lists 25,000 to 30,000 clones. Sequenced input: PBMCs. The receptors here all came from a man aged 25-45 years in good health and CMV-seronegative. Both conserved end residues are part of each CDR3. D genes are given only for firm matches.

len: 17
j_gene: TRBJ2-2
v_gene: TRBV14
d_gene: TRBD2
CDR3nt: TGTGCCAGCAGCCAAGGACTAGCGGGAGCGGGCACCGGGGAGCTGTTTTTT
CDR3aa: CASSQGLAGAGTGELFF

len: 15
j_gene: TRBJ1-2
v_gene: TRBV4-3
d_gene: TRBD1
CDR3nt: TGCGCCAGCAGCCAGGCCCCAGGGACAGGGATCGGCTACACCTTC
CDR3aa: CASSQAPGTGIGYTF

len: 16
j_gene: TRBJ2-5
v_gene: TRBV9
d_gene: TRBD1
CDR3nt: TGTGCCAGCAGCGTAGGAGGGACAGGGGGCCGGGAGACCCAGTACTTC
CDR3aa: CASSVGGTGGRETQYF

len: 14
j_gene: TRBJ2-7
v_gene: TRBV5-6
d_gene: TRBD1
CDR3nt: TGTGCCAGCAGCTCCGGACAGGGGGGTCCCGAGCAGTACTTC
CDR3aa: CASSSGQGGPEQYF

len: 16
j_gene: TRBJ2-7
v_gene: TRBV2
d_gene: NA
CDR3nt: TGTGCCAGCAGTGAAGACGGGGATTTCCTCTCCTACGAGCAGTACTTC
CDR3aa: CASSEDGDFLSYEQYF

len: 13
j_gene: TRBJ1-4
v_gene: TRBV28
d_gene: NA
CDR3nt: TGTGCCAGCAGTCTCATCCAGGGTGGAAAACTGTTTTTT
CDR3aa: CASSLIQGGKLFF

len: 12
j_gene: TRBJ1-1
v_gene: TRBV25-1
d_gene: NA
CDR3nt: TGTGCCAGCAGTGACGGGGGGTATGAAGCTTTCTTT
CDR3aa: CASSDGGYEAFF

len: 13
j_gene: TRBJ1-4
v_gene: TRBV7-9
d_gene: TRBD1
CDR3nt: TGTGCCAGCAGTGGGACAGCTAATGAAAAACTGTTTTTT
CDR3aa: CASSGTANEKLFF

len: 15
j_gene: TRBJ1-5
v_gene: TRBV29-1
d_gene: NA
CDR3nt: TGCAGCGTTGGAACAACCGGGGTGGGCAATCAGCCCCAGCATTTT
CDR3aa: CSVGTTGVGNQPQHF

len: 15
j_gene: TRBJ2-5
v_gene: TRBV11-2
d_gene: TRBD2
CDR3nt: TGTGCCAGCAGCCCGCTAGCGGGAGTGGGAGAGACCCAGTACTTC
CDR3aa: CASSPLAGVGETQYF

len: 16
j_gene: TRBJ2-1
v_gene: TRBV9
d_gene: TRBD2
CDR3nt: TGTGCCAGCAGCTTACGGACTGCAACGGGGGGGGATGAGCAGTTCTTC
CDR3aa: CASSLRTATGGDEQFF

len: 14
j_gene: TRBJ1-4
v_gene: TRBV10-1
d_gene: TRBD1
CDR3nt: TGCGCCAGCAGCCGGGACAGGGGGTATGAAAAACTGTTTTTT
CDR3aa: CASSRDRGYEKLFF

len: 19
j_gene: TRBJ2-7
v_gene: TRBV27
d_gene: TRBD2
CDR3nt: TGTGCCAGCAGTACGTGGAATCCGGCTAGCGGGAGAATGGCGTACGAGCAGTACTTC
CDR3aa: CASSTWNPASGRMAYEQYF

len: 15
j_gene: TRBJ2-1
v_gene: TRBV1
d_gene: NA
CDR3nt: TGCACCAGCGGCCCTACCGGGACTAGATTTTATGAGCAGTTCTTC
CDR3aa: CTSGPTGTRFYEQFF

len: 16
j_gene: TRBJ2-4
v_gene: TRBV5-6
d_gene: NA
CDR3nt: TGTGCCAGCAGCTCTAGACAGGACCTAGCCAAAAACATTCAGTACTTC
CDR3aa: CASSSRQDLAKNIQYF

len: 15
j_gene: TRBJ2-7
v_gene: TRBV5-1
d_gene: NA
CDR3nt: TGCGCCAGCAGCTTGGACGGGAGACTTTTATACGAGCAGTACTTC
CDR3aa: CASSLDGRLLYEQYF

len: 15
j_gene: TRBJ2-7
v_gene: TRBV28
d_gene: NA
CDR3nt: TGTGCCAGCAGTACGCTAAGAGGGAGGTTCTACGAGCAGTACTTC
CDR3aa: CASSTLRGRFYEQYF

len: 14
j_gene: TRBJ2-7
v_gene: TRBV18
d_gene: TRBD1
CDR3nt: TGTGCCAGCTCAACAAGACAGGGGCCAGGGGAGCAGTACTTC
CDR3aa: CASSTRQGPGEQYF

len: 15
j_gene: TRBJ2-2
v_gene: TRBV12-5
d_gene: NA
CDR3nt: TGTGCTAGTGGTGCGGGACAGACGAACACCGGGGAGCTGTTTTTT
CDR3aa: CASGAGQTNTGELFF

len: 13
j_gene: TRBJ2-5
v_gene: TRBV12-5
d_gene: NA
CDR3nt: TGTGCTAGTGGTTTGGCTGGTGGCGAGACCCAGTACTTC
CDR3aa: CASGLAGGETQYF

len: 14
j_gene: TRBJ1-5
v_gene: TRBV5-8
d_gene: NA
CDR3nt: TGTGCCAGCAGCTTGGCGTGGGGGGATCAGCCCCAGCATTTT
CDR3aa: CASSLAWGDQPQHF

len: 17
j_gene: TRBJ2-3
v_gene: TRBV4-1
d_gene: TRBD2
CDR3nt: TGCGCCAGCAGCCAAGATGGGTCTAGCGGTCCCACAGATACGCAGTATTTT
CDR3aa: CASSQDGSSGPTDTQYF

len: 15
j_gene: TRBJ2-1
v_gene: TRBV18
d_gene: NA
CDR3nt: TGTGCCAGCTCACCAAGCCTAGGTTCGGTCAATGAGCAGTTCTTC
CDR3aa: CASSPSLGSVNEQFF

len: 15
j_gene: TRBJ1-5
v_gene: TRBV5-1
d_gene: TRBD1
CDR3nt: TGCGCCAGCAGCTTGGGGCAGGGGGCAGGCCAGCCCCAGCATTTT
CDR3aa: CASSLGQGAGQPQHF

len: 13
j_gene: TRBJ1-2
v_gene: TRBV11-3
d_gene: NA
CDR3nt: TGTGCCAGCAGCCCTTCTCAGGGAAGCGGCTACACCTTC
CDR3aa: CASSPSQGSGYTF

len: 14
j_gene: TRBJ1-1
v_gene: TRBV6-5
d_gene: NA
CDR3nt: TGTGCCAGCAGTTACTCGGCGGGGAACACTGAAGCTTTCTTT
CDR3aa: CASSYSAGNTEAFF

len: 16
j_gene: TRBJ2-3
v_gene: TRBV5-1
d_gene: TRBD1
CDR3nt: TGCGCCAGCAGCCCTGATTCGGGACAGGTGGCCGATACGCAGTATTTT
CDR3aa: CASSPDSGQVADTQYF

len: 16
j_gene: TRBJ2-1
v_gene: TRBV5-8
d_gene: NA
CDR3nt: TGTGCCAGCAGCCCTGATTCGGGGGTGGACTACAATGAGCAGTTCTTC
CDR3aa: CASSPDSGVDYNEQFF

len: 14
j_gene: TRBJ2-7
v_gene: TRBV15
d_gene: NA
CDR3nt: TGTGCCACCAGCAGAGATCTGGCGGGGAGGGAGCAGTACTTC
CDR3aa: CATSRDLAGREQYF

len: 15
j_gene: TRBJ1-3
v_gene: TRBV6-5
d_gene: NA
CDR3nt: TGTGCCAGCAGACGGACAGTTCTCGGTGGAAACACCATATATTTT
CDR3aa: CASRRTVLGGNTIYF